This TCR beta chain is drawn from a study of cytomegalovirus exposure and HLA in healthy donors. The V gene lost 4 bases and the J gene lost 0 bases, with 14 bases spanning the gap. Germline CDR1 SGHDT, CDR2 YYEEEE. The CDR3 extends over 17 amino acids. A word on this clone: The antigen is unknown.

General study points: It was reported in a later analysis that an Asian-associated ancestry cluster showed fewer N-insertions than the approximately 670-donor mean. Sequencing had likely introduced a cluster of highly shared sequence variants as an artifact. With further analysis later on, most CMV-associated TCR beta chains appeared HLA-restricted.

In the PCR, 60 Vbeta and 13 Jbeta primers were used. TCRdb keeps only in-frame clones here, not all; method: immunoSEQ multiplex PCR. In the table there are 85,000 to 100,000 clones, approximately 64% of which are singletons. The sequence was obtained from a man between 60 and 75 years old in good health and CMV-seronegative. Sequenced sample: PBMCs. This rearrangement joins TRBV5-6 to TRBJ2-6, with TRBD1 as a possible D gene (6 bases). The DNA for the CDR3 is TGTGCCAGCAGCCCGCAACAGGGCTCCTCTGGGGCCAACGTCCTGACTTTC. Translating it yields CASSPQQGSSGANVLTF. Complete variable domain (other parts from reference TRBV5-6 and TRBJ2-6): DAGVTQSPTHLIKTRGQQVTLRCSPKSGHDTVSWYQQALGQGPQFIFQYYEEEERQRGNFPDRFSGHQFPNYSSELNVNALLLGDSALYLCASSPQQGSSGANVLTFGAGSRLTVL.